Given below is one T cell receptor beta chain in context. Its matching antigen is unknown. Repertoires were generated with immunoSEQ multiplex PCR, while TCRdb's copy carries only in-frame clones and drops some. The data show roughly 310,000 clones, with around 90% seen just once and around 0.91% held by the top ten. The data derive from a study of cytomegalovirus exposure and HLA in healthy donors. Points from the study as a whole: It was found in a later analysis that first-cohort TCR clusters tended to co-occur in the 100 to 150 validation repertoires. In vitro, three CMV-associated chains proved specific for CMV antigens. The authors listed 150 to 200 TCR beta chains as cytomegalovirus-associated.

The donors were part of the validation cohort of roughly 130 subjects. That cohort was separate from the first cohort, which comprised 500 to 700 subjects. The clonotype comes from a man aged 25 to 40 in good health and CMV-seronegative. The material sequenced was PBMCs.

The DNA for the CDR3 is TGCGCCAGCAGCCCATCGGGGGGGCAAAACAATGAGCAGTTCTTC. Translation: CASSPSGGQNNEQFF. The rearrangement uses TRBV5-1 and TRBJ2-1; TRBD2 agrees at 8 bases. This CDR3 comprises 15 residues. The germline CDR1 and CDR2 sequences are SGHRS and YFSETQ. V lost 4 bases to trimming and J lost 5 bases; unmatched junction nucleotides: 8.